The 2 T cell receptor beta chains listed next were all sequenced from one sample in a study of blood T cell repertoires in COVID-19. The protocol was immunoSEQ multiplex PCR, while the TCRdb copy is restricted to in-frame clones and leaves out a portion. The sample consists of over 200,000 clones, 86% of them appearing once. What was sequenced was peripheral blood. All receptors come from a man aged 25 to 40 who had recovered from COVID-19.

This clone came up a few times. The chain links TRBV2 to TRBJ1-5; D may be TRBD1 (6 bases). The CDR3 has 13 residues. Germline assignment: CDR1 SNHLY and CDR2 FYNNEI. Between the trimmed V and J ends, which lost 4 bases and 5 bases, there was a span of 9 bases. The DNA for the CDR3 is TGTGCCAGCAGTGCGCCAGGGGATCAGCCCCAGCATTTT. This codes for CASSAPGDQPQHF.

This chain connects TRBV19 to TRBJ2-1, with 7 bases that match TRBD2. CDR3 length equals 18 residues. Germline V CDR1 and CDR2: LNHDA, SQIVND (reference sequence). Germline trimming cut 9 bases from V and 0 bases from J; bases unmatched to any gene: 17. CDR3: CASIPRAGDGPSYNEQFF. The CDR3 bases are TGTGCCAGCATTCCAAGGGCGGGGGATGGTCCCTCCTACAATGAGCAGTTCTTC.